This section outlines one T cell receptor (beta chain) sequence together with its context. This clonotype showed up just a few times. It has no known antigen specificity. No much larger clone exists at a distance of one base, and base qualities are not known. The source of the sample is a study of blood T cells in healthy people across ages (dated by TCRdb to between 2015 and 2016). Background for the entire study: Template switching captured roughly one uniquely barcoded TCR beta cDNA molecule per two T cells in model experiments. Using deep sequencing normalized with unique cDNA molecular identifiers, the study measured how TCR beta repertoire diversity changes with age. Four age groups were formed from the donors: young (average 16 years), middle-aged (roughly 38), aged (62) and long-lived (roughly 81). To avoid experimental bias, donors of different ages were randomly spread across the sequencing lanes. Two additional independent replicas of 1 million unique cDNA reads from the same blood draw were analyzed for two donors (one aged 18 to 29 and one aged 80 or older).

Study-wide conclusions, independent of this receptor: Conclusive comparison of naive and antigen-experienced compartments was prevented by the profiling of bulk unsorted PBMCs. Because the CMV infection status of the donors was unknown, age-related changes in expanded clonotypes may potentially have been confounded. Compared with the aged group, more naive CD4+ T cells, fewer expanded clones and increased TCR diversity were shown by the long-lived group, suggesting age selection. There was a strong correlation between observed TCR beta diversity and the percentage of naive T cells measured by flow cytometry. Estimates of total diversity based on one million sequenced T cells were regarded as lower bounds and as underestimates. Observed TCR beta diversity per million T cells fell roughly linearly with age, and a significant reduction was already apparent by age roughly 41.

Library generation was performed with 5' RACE. A second roughly 7 to 11 cycle PCR used a sample-barcoded 5' primer and a J-beta primer mix. A unique molecular identifier was introduced onto each TCR beta cDNA molecule by a template-switch 5' adaptor carrying 12 random nucleotides. At least 3 million CDR3-containing paired-end reads were obtained from each sample. First-strand cDNA synthesis was performed from all RNA using the Mint cDNA synthesis kit, with priming by a TRBC-specific oligonucleotide. After uracil-DNA glycosylase treatment, a first 18-cycle PCR used universal primers M1SS and BC2_uni_R on all cDNA. The study's own analysis went as follows. For normalization, 1 million high-quality reads were randomly selected from each sample, with every read carrying a distinct molecular identifier. Reads with shared molecular identifiers were discarded instead of being binned into consensus sequences. CDR3 identification, clonotype clustering and error correction used MiTCR with a Q25 quality threshold and the strictest error-elimination algorithm. Lower-bound total TCR beta diversity was estimated with a nonparametric unseen species model using Euler transformation. TCRdb reprocessing: public reads trimmed at Q25 with fastp, clones called with MiXCR, in-frame beta chains kept. Every distinct CDR3 protein forms one entry, paired with its most common genes and DNA. The V and J calls, along with clone size, are taken from TCRdb and not from the paper's own processing. The sample table shows 1,800,000 or so distinct CDR3 sequences, and around 40% are seen once. The ten largest clones represent 23% of the sample.

CDR1 and CDR2 were assigned from the germline V gene as MGHRA and YSYEKL. Trimming costs V 1 base and J 4 bases, and their ends lie 14 bases apart. The CDR3 sequence holds 15 residues, the cysteine and phenylalanine included. Just the 45-base CDR3 DNA is kept, in frame starting at base 1. Donors were 40 or so systemically healthy Caucasian individuals from Russia aged 6 to 90 years. Approximately 10 milliliters of peripheral blood were collected from each donor into EDTA-treated Vacutainer tubes. Ficoll-Paque density-gradient centrifugation was used to isolate PBMCs, with at least 6 million obtained per sample. Trizol reagent was used to extract total RNA from the PBMCs, yielding at least 5.5 micrograms per sample. For every donor, an aliquot of PBMCs went through flow cytometry to measure the percentages of naive CD45RAhigh/CD27high T cells.

The TCR sequence derives from a human donor in good health. The specimen was blood. The rearrangement combines TRBV4-1 with TRBJ2-7; the D gene lacks a confident call. The CDR3 corresponds to CASSQVFGSPYEQYF. Here is the DNA: TGCGCCAGCAGCCAAGTTTTCGGCAGTCCATACGAGCAGTACTTC.